A single sample is the source of the 18 T cell receptor beta chains below, sequenced in a study of T cell clonality in common variable immunodeficiency. Broader study findings: In common variable immunodeficiency, TCR beta chains reportedly carried fewer deletions and N-nucleotide insertions.

This table comes from immunoSEQ multiplex PCR, and its TCRdb copy is limited to in-frame clones, with some not included. This sample has about 34,000 clones, each found more than once. Antigen specificity for these receptors is unknown. The sequencing input was peripheral blood mononuclear cells. The receptors derive from a human donor with common variable immunodeficiency.

Many counts were recorded for this clone. The read gets to within 3 residues of the CDR3 end, and the germline J gene fills in the rest. The chain uses TRBV20-1 and TRBJ2-1; 12 bases align to TRBD2. CDR1 is DFQATT, CDR2 SNEGSKA, per germline (reference sequence). V lost 5 bases to trimming and J lost 6 bases; unmatched junction nucleotides: 14. The CDR3 loop spans 17 amino acids. The CDR3 spells CSARRSSGRAMANEQFF. The sequenced part of the CDR3 DNA is TGCAGTGCTCGACGCTCTAGCGGGAGGGCAATGGCCAATGAG.

This clone has a handful of counts. The read finishes 3 residues shy of the CDR3 end, and the germline J gene is used to complete it. The J gene is TRBJ1-1, the V gene TRBV20-1; no clear D gene. The germline V gene has CDR1 DFQATT and CDR2 SNEGSKA (reference sequence). The CDR3 runs to 16 residues. V shed 0 bases and J shed 5 bases, with 19 bases lying between them. CDR3 bases read: TGCAGTGCTAGAGATTATCGAGGTACCCACACAACTGAA. Translated, it gives CSARDYRGTHTTE. The full-length CDR3 reads as CSARDYRGTHTTEAFF.

The table lists this clone with many counts. The read terminates 3 residues before the CDR3 end, so the remaining end is supplied by the germline J gene. The chain links TRBV6-4 to TRBJ1-6; 10 bases are a match to TRBD1. The CDR3 extends over 14 amino acids. CDR1 and CDR2 from the germline V gene are MRHNA and SNTAGT. Losses at the gene ends were 5 bases for V and 9 bases for J; bases not matched to a gene: 4. The CDR3 protein is CASSRDRGTSPLHF. The covered CDR3 bases are TGTGCCAGCAGTCGGGACAGGGGTACTTCACCC.

This clone was seen a handful of times. Sequencing ends 3 residues short of the CDR3 end; the germline J gene provides the rest. Other DNA sequences from this sample encode an identical CDR3 as well. The rearrangement uses TRBV18 and TRBJ1-5, with 9 bases aligning to TRBD1. This CDR3 region has 14 residues. The V gene end was trimmed by 3 bases and the J gene end by 7 bases; junction bases not matched to a gene: 4. Germline-derived CDR1 and CDR2 are KGHSH and LQKENI. CDR3 DNA, as far as it was read: TGTGCCAGCTCACCCGGACAGGGGAGACAGCCC. Amino acids: CASSPGQGRQP. From start to end, the CDR3 is CASSPGQGRQPQHF.

The sample holds many counts of this clone. The read ends 3 residues shy of where the CDR3 ends; the end is completed using the germline J gene. The chain recombines TRBV18 with TRBJ1-1, with D unclear. The germline V gene has CDR1 KGHSH and CDR2 LQKENI. V was cut by 6 bases and J by 1 base, with 9 bases left in between. The CDR3 has 13 residues. The CDR3 here is CASSLTENTEAFF. The sequenced CDR3 bases are TGTGCCAGCTCCCTTACAGAGAACACTGAA.

CDR3 protein: CASSEEGQGDQPQHF. Incomplete CDR3 DNA: TGTGCCAGCAGCGAGGAGGGACAGGGGGATCAGCCC. The rearrangement uses TRBV7-2 and TRBJ1-5; TRBD1 aligns across 11 bases. The CDR3 end falls 3 residues outside the read, so it is completed with the germline J gene. Per the germline V gene, CDR1 is SGHTA and CDR2 is FQGNSA. Trimming removed 5 bases from V and 5 bases from J; junction bases left unmatched: 5. CDR3 length equals 15 residues.

This clone appeared many times. The CDR3 end lies 3 residues beyond the end of the read and is filled in from the germline J gene. This sequence joins TRBV27 and TRBJ2-7; the match to TRBD1 covers 10 bases. J was trimmed by 5 bases and V by 5 bases; bases with no gene match: 6. Germline V gene lookup returns CDR1 MNHEY and CDR2 SMNVEV (reference sequence). The length of the CDR3 is 14 residues. This CDR3 reads CASSPRDRGHEQYF. Incomplete CDR3 DNA: TGTGCCAGCAGTCCAAGGGACAGGGGCCACGAG.

This clone was detected ten times or more. The CDR3 extends 3 residues past the end of the read, so its final part is completed from the germline J gene. This sequence joins TRBV5-1 and TRBJ2-1, with 10 bases matching TRBD2. With V trimmed by 4 bases and J by 2 bases, 9 bases remained unmatched. Germline CDR1 reads SGHRS; CDR2 reads YFSETQ. The CDR3 runs 17 residues. The chain's CDR3 is CASSPDRGLATYNEQFF. The sequenced part of the CDR3 DNA is TGCGCCAGCAGCCCTGACCGGGGACTAGCGACCTACAATGAG.

This clone was counted many times. Sequencing ends 3 residues short of the CDR3 end; the germline J gene provides the rest. This chain joins TRBV4-2 and TRBJ1-5; D is possibly TRBD1 (5 bases). Germline loops: CDR1 LGHNA, CDR2 YNFKEQ. This CDR3 comprises 15 residues. The ends were cut back, 0 bases at V and 0 bases at J, with 6 bases in the middle. The CDR3 here is CASSQDQGSNQPQHF. The DNA read from the CDR3 is TGTGCCAGCAGCCAAGACCAGGGTAGCAATCAGCCC.

This clone was seen more than once but under ten times. The read terminates 3 residues before the CDR3 end, so the remaining end is supplied by the germline J gene. The same CDR3 also results from other DNA sequences found in this sample. This chain links TRBV7-6 with TRBJ2-1; 14 positions agree with TRBD2. V shed 3 bases, J shed 8 bases, and the junction held 3 bases outside the gene matches. Germline V lookup: CDR1 SGHVS, CDR2 FNYEAQ. The CDR3 spans 15 residues. CDR3 sequence reads: CASSLGLAGADEQFF. CDR3 DNA (partial): TGTGCCAGCAGCTTGGGACTAGCGGGAGCGGATGAG. Full variable domain (missing parts from reference TRBV7-6 and TRBJ2-1): GAGVSQSPRYKVTKRGQDVALRCDPISGHVSLYWYRQALGQGPEFLTYFNYEAQQDKSGLPNDRFSAERPEGSISTLTIQRTEQRDSAMYRCASSLGLAGADEQFFGPGTRLTVL.

This clone was detected many times. The DNA ends 3 residues before the CDR3 does, and the rest of the CDR3 is filled in from the germline J gene. V is TRBV30 and J is TRBJ2-1, with 8 positions matching TRBD1. V lost 3 bases, J lost 8 bases, and 0 bases stayed unmatched. Germline V lookup: CDR1 GTSNPN, CDR2 SVGIG (reference sequence). There are 11 residues in the CDR3. CDR3 in amino acids: CAWRDRDEQFF. The CDR3 bases that were read are TGTGCCTGGAGGGACAGGGATGAG.

This clone is labeled as medium-sized. With the read ending 3 residues before the CDR3 end, the germline J gene is used to fill in that end. The chain links TRBV30 to TRBJ2-3, with a weak D call TRBD1 (5 bases). Germline lookup yields CDR1 GTSNPN and CDR2 SVGIG (reference sequence). V dropped 3 bases and J dropped 2 bases, with 9 bases sitting between them. CDR3 length equals 13 residues. The CDR3 here is CAWRRQHTDTQYF. The DNA read from the CDR3 is TGTGCCTGGAGACGACAGCACACAGATACG. Looking up the rest from reference TRBV30 and TRBJ2-3 gives the full variable domain: SQTIHQWPATLVQPVGSPLSLECTVEGTSNPNLYWYRQAAGRGLQLLFYSVGIGQISSEVPQNLSASRPQDRQFILSSKKLLLSDSGFYLCAWRRQHTDTQYFGPGTRLTVL.

There are many counts of this clone. The read ends 3 residues before the CDR3 terminus; that terminus is restored from the germline J gene. This chain uses TRBV18 with TRBJ1-1; no clear D gene. V lost 6 bases to trimming and J lost 3 bases, with 17 bases between them. CDR1 KGHSH and CDR2 LQKENI come from the germline V gene. The CDR3 length is 15 residues. The sequenced part of the CDR3 DNA is TGTGCCAGCTCCCCCTTATTTTCCGGGGACACTGAA. Residues: CASSPLFSGDTE. The whole CDR3 sequence reads CASSPLFSGDTEAFF.

Details on this clone: Read coverage stops 3 residues before the CDR3 terminus; the germline J gene supplies the remainder. The chain employs TRBV6-2 or TRBV6-3 and TRBJ2-7, with 12 bases matching TRBD2. Germline V gene lookup returns CDR1 MNHEY and CDR2 SVGEGT. V shed 5 bases and J 3 bases; nucleotides not matched to a gene: 5. CDR3 length: 15 amino acids. The CDR3 bases that were read are TGTGCCAGCAGTAGGCTAGCGGGAGGGGACTACGAG. As protein: CASSRLAGGDYE. The whole CDR3 protein reads CASSRLAGGDYEQYF.

Note on this clone: The read is 3 residues too short to cover the CDR3 end, so that end is filled in from the germline J gene. This chain connects TRBV20-1 to TRBJ2-1, with 12 bases lining up with TRBD2. Germline-derived CDR1 and CDR2 are DFQATT and SNEGSKA (reference sequence). The V and J ends lost 5 bases and 9 bases, in that order; junction bases with no gene match: 8. The CDR3 has 14 residues. The DNA read from the CDR3 is TGCAGTGCTTCAGGACTAGCGGGATTCGGTGAG. Protein: CSASGLAGFGE. The entire CDR3 sequence reads CSASGLAGFGEQFF.

This clone was detected ten times or more. The CDR3 end lies 3 residues beyond the end of the read and is filled in from the germline J gene. V gene TRBV20-1 combines with J gene TRBJ2-2; 12 nucleotides match TRBD1. V lost 6 bases to trimming and J lost 7 bases; unmatched junction nucleotides: 6. The CDR3 covers 14 residues. Germline V gives CDR1 DFQATT, CDR2 SNEGSKA (reference sequence). CDR3 bases read: TGCAGTGCAGCCGGGACAGGGGGCCTCGGGGAG. Translated: CSAAGTGGLGE. The complete CDR3 protein is CSAAGTGGLGELFF.

A word on this clone: The read is 3 residues too short to cover the CDR3 end, so that end is filled in from the germline J gene. The rearrangement joins TRBV7-2 to TRBJ1-2; 7 bases map to TRBD1. Germline V gene sequence: CDR1 SGHTA, CDR2 FQGNSA. Trimming at V came to 1 base and at J to 4 bases, leaving 3 bases not matched to a gene. This CDR3 has 14 residues. The CDR3 loop is CASSLDGDSYGYTF. The sequenced CDR3 bases are TGTGCCAGCAGCTTAGATGGGGACAGCTATGGC.

This clone was picked up a small number of times. The read halts 3 residues ahead of the CDR3 end, with the missing end drawn from the germline J gene. The chain is built from TRBV7-2 and TRBJ2-7, with D unclear. CDR3 length: 13 amino acids. V was shortened by 0 bases and J by 2 bases, with 5 bases between the two germline ends. From germline, CDR1 is SGHTA and CDR2 FQGNSA. CDR3 loop: CASSLAAPYEQYF. CDR3 bases read: TGTGCCAGCAGCTTAGCGGCTCCCTACGAG.